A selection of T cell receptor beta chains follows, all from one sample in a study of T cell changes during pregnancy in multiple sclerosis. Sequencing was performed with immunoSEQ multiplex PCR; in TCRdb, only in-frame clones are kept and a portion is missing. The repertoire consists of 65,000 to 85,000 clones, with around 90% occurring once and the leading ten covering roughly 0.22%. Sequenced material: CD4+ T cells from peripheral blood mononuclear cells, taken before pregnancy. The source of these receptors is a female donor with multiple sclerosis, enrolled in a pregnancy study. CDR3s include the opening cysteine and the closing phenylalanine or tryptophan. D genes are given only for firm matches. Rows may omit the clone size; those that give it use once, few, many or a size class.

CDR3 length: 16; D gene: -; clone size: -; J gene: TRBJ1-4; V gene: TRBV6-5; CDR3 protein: CASSYSVLQGNEKLFF; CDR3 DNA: TGTGCCAGCAGTTACTCGGTTCTACAGGGCAATGAAAAACTGTTTTTT
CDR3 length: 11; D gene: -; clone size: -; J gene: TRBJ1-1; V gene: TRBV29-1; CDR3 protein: CSVRDSAEAFF; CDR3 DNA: TGCAGCGTACGGGACTCCGCGGAGGCTTTCTTT
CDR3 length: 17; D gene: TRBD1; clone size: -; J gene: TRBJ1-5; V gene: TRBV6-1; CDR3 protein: CASSEAAGGYSNQPQHF; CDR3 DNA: TGTGCCAGCAGTGAAGCGGCAGGGGGGTATAGCAATCAGCCCCAGCATTTT
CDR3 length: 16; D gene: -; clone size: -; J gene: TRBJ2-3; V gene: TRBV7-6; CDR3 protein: CASSSTFLGRTDTQYF; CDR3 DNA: TGTGCCAGCAGCTCCACCTTTCTTGGCCGCACAGATACGCAGTATTTT
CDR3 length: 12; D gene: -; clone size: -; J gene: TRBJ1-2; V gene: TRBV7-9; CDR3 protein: CASRSDSYGYTF; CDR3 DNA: TGTGCCAGCAGATCAGACTCCTATGGCTACACCTTC
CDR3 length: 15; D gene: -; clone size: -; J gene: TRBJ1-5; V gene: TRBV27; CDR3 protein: CATSPTSLSNQPQHF; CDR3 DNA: TGTGCCACCTCTCCCACCAGTCTTAGCAATCAGCCCCAGCATTTT
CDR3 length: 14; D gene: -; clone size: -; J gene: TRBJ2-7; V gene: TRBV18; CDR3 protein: CASSRPGDSYEQYF; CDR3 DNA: TGTGCCAGCTCTCGTCCGGGGGACTCCTACGAGCAGTACTTC
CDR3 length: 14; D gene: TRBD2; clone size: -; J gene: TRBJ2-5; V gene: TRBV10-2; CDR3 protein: CASSLAGGPGTQYF; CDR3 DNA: TGCGCCAGCAGCTTAGCGGGGGGGCCGGGGACCCAGTACTTC
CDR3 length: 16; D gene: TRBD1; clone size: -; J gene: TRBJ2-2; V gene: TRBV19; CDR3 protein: CASSIDGRTGTGELFF; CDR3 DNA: TGTGCCAGTAGTATAGATGGGAGGACAGGGACCGGGGAGCTGTTTTTT
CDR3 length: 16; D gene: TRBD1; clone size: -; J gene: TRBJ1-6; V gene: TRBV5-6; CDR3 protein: CASSLSQGARNSPLHF; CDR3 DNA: TGTGCCAGCAGCTTGTCTCAGGGGGCGCGTAATTCACCCCTCCACTTT
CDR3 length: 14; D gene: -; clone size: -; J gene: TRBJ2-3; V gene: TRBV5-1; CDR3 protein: CASSLLQSTDTQYF; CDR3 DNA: TGCGCCAGCAGCTTGTTACAGAGCACAGATACGCAGTATTTT
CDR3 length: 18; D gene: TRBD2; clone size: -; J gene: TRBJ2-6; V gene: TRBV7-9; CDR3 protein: CASSPRGGGPAGANVLTF; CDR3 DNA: TGTGCCAGCAGCCCGCGGGGGGGAGGGCCGGCGGGGGCCAACGTCCTGACTTTC
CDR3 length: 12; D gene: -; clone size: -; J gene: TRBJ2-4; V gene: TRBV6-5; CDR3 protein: CASSRDKNIQYF; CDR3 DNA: TGTGCCAGCAGTCGGGACAAAAACATTCAGTACTTC
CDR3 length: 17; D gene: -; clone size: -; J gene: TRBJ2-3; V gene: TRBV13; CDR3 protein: CASSLGPGGASTDTQYF; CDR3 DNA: TGTGCCAGCAGCTTAGGCCCCGGAGGGGCTAGCACAGATACGCAGTATTTT
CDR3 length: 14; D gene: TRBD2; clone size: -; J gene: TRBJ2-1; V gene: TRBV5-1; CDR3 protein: CASSLGTSGNEQFF; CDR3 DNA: TGCGCCAGCAGCTTGGGTACTAGCGGGAATGAGCAGTTCTTC
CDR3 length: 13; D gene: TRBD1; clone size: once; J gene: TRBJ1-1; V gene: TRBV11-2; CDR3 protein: CASSRTGNTEAFF; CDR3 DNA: TGTGCCAGCAGCCGGACAGGAAACACTGAAGCTTTCTTT
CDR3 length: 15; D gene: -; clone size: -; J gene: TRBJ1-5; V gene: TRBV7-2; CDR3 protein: CASIHDGGGNQPQHF; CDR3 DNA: TGTGCCAGCATTCACGACGGGGGGGGCAATCAGCCCCAGCATTTT
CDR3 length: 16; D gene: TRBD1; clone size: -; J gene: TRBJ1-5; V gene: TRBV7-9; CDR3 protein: CASSPLGQGIGQPQHF; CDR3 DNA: TGTGCCAGCAGCCCCCTCGGACAGGGGATAGGACAGCCCCAGCATTTT
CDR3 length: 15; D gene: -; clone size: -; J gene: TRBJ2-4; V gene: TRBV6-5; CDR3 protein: CASSRGVPAKNIQYF; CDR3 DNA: TGTGCCAGCAGCAGGGGGGTACCGGCCAAAAACATTCAGTACTTC
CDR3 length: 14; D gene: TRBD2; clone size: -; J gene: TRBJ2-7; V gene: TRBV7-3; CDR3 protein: CASSSSGLAGEQYF; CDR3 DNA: TGTGCCAGCAGCTCTTCGGGACTAGCGGGCGAGCAGTACTTC
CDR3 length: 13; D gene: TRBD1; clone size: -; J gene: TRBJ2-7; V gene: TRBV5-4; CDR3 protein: CASSLTGGGEQYF; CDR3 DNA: TGTGCCAGCAGTTTAACAGGGGGCGGCGAGCAGTACTTC
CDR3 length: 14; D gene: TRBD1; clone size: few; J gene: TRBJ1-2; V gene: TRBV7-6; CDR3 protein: CASSSGQGAWGYTF; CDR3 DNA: TGTGCCAGCAGCTCCGGACAGGGGGCTTGGGGCTACACCTTC
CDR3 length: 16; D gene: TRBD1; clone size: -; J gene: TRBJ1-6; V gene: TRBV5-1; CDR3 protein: CASSLTGQGSGSPLHF; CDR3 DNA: TGCGCCAGCAGCTTGACGGGACAGGGTTCAGGTTCACCCCTCCACTTT
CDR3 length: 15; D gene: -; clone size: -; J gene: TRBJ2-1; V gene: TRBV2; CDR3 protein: CASRGHMSSYNEQFF; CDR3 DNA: TGTGCCAGCAGGGGACATATGAGCTCCTACAATGAGCAGTTCTTC
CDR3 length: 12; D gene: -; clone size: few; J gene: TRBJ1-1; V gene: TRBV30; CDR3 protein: CAWSREYTEAFF; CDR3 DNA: TGTGCCTGGAGTAGGGAGTACACTGAAGCTTTCTTT
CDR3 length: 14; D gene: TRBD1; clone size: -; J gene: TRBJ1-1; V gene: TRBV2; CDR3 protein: CASSGQGGNTEAFF; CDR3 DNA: TGTGCCAGCAGTGGACAGGGGGGCAACACTGAAGCTTTCTTT
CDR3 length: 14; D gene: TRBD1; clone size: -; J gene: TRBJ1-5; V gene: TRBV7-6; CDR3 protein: CASSLWRGQQPQHF; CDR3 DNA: TGTGCCAGCAGCTTATGGCGGGGACAGCAGCCCCAGCATTTT
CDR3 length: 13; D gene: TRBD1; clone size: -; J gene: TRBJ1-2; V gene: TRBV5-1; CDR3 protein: CASSYDRVGGYTF; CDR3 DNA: TGCGCCAGCAGCTATGACAGGGTAGGGGGCTACACCTTC
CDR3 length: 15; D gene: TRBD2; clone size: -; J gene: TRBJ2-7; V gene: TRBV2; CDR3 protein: CASSLERGVTYEQYF; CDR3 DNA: TGTGCCAGCAGTCTCGAGCGGGGGGTGACCTACGAGCAGTACTTC
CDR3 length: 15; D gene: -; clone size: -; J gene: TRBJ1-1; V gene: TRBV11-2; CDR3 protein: CASSRRGSWDTEAFF; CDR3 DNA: TGTGCCAGCAGCCGCCGGGGATCTTGGGACACTGAAGCTTTCTTT
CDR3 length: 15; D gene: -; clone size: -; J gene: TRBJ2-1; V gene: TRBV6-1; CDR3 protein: CASSESPQRANEQFF; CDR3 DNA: TGTGCCAGCAGTGAGAGCCCCCAGCGGGCGAATGAGCAGTTCTTC
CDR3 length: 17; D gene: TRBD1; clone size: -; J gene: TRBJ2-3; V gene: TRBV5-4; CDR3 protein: CASSLAGQGAVTDTQYF; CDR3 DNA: TGTGCCAGCAGCTTGGCCGGACAGGGGGCTGTAACAGATACGCAGTATTTT
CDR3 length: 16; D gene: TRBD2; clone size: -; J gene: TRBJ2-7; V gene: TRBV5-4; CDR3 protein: CASSIGLVDVSYEQYF; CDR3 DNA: TGTGCCAGCAGCATCGGACTAGTCGACGTCTCCTACGAGCAGTACTTC
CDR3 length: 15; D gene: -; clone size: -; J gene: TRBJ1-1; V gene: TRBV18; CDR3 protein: CASSDRLAMNTEAFF; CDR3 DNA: TGTGCCAGCTCAGACAGGCTAGCCATGAACACTGAAGCTTTCTTT
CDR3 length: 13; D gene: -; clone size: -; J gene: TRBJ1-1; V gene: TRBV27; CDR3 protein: CASRGQMNTEAFF; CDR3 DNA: TGTGCCAGCAGAGGACAGATGAACACTGAAGCTTTCTTT
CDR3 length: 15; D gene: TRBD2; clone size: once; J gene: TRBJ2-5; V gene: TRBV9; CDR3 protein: CASSVAVGGFETQYF; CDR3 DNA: TGTGCCAGCAGCGTAGCTGTGGGGGGGTTCGAGACCCAGTACTTC
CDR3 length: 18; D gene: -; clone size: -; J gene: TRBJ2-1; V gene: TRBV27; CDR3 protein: CASSLNPSGLKSYNEQFF; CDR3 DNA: TGTGCCAGCAGTTTAAACCCTTCTGGTCTAAAATCCTACAATGAGCAGTTCTTC
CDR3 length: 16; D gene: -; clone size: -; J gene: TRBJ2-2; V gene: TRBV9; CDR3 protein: CASSVYTGLRTGELFF; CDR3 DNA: TGTGCCAGCAGCGTATACACAGGGCTTCGCACCGGGGAGCTGTTTTTT
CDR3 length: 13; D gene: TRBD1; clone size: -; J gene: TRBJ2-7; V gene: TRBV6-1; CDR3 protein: CASDQTGLGEQYF; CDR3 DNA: TGTGCCAGCGATCAGACAGGGCTGGGCGAGCAGTACTTC
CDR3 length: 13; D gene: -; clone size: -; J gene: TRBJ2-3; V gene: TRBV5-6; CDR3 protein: CASRFYGTDTQYF; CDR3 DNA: TGTGCCAGCAGGTTCTATGGCACAGATACGCAGTATTTT
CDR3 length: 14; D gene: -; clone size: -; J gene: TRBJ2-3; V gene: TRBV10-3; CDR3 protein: CAISAESQLDTQYF; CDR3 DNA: TGTGCCATCAGTGCCGAATCTCAACTGGATACGCAGTATTTT
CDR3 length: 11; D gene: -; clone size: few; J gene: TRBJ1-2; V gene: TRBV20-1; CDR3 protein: CSAGALYGYTF; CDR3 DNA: TGCAGTGCTGGGGCCCTATATGGCTACACCTTC
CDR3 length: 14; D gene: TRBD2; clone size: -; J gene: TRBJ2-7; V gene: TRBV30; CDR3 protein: CAWSVKLAVYEQYF; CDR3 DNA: TGTGCCTGGAGTGTAAAACTAGCGGTCTACGAGCAGTACTTC
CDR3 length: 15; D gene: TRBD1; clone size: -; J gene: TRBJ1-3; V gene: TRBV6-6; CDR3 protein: CASSYSTGAGNTIYF; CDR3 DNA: TGTGCCAGCAGTTACTCGACAGGGGCTGGAAACACCATATATTTT